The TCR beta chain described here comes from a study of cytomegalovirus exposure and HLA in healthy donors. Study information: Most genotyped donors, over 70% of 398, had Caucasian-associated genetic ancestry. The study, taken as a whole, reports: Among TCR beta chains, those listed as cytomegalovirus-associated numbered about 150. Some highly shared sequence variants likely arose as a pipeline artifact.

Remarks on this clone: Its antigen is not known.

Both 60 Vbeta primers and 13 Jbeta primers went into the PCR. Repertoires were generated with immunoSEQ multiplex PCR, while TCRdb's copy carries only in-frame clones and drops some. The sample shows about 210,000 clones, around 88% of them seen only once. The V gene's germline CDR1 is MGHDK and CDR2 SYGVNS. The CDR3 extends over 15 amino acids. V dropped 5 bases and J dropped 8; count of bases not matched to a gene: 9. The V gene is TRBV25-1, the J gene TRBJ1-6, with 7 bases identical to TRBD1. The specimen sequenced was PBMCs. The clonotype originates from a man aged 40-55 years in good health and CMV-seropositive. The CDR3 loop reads CASSQLTGYDSPLHF. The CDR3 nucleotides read TGTGCCAGCAGTCAGCTGACAGGGTACGATTCACCCCTCCACTTT.